This entry features one T cell receptor (beta chain) sequence. The target antigen is unknown. This specimen belongs to a study of T cells in Graves' hyperthyroidism and ophthalmopathy. Study-wide points: Ophthalmopathy and stable hyperthyroidism were told apart by a 13 V-J model. Most clonotypes that expanded in the thyroid above 0.001 also showed up in blood.

V lost 5 bases, J lost 8 bases, and 15 bases stayed unmatched. There are 16 residues in the CDR3. Those patients with uncontrolled infection, other autoimmune disease, pregnancy or lactation were excluded. The source material, RNA transcripts, was used to amplify TCR beta CDR3 regions. TCR CDR3 regions were first amplified by RT-PCR with HTBI primers. TCRdb used MiXCR to reprocess the multiplex PCR reads, holding one entry per CDR3 protein. The sample includes under 800,000 distinct CDR3 sequences, 12% to 15% of them seen just once. This clonotype was obtained from a woman aged 18-30 years with Graves' hyperthyroidism. The sequencing input was blood. The chain links TRBV12-3 or TRBV12-4 to TRBJ1-2; TRBD1 agrees at 9 bases. In DNA form, the CDR3 reads TGTGCCAGCAGTCAGCTTATCGCCGGGACAGGGCAGGGCTACACCTTC. This translates into CASSQLIAGTGQGYTF.